The 21 T cell receptor beta chains below all came from one sample that was sequenced in a study of T cell repertoires in cytomegalovirus infection. Using its own MiXCR run on the reads, TCRdb lists one record per CDR3 protein. The sample records 300,000 or so distinct CDR3 sequences, 25% being singletons. The specimen sequenced was PBMCs. All receptors derive from a human donor in good health (CMV status not recorded). Some clones in this sample may be carry-over from other donors' samples.

This clonotype has a handful of counts. V usage is TRBV7-2 and J usage is TRBJ1-6, with 7 nucleotides matching TRBD1. From germline, CDR1 is SGHTA and CDR2 FQGNSA. This CDR3 has 14 residues. V shed 7 bases, J shed 9 bases, and the junction held 9 bases outside the gene matches. The CDR3 DNA sequence: TGTGCCAGCACCATTGACAGGGCCAGTTCACCCCTCCACTTT. It yields the protein CASTIDRASSPLHF.

This clonotype has at least ten counts. The V call is TRBV4-2, the J call TRBJ2-7; 10 nucleotides agree with TRBD2. Germline values: CDR1 LGHNA, CDR2 YNFKEQ. The CDR3 runs to 15 residues. Losses at the gene ends were 1 base for V and 5 bases for J; bases not matched to a gene: 5. The CDR3 DNA reads as TGTGCCAGCAGCCAAGCTAGCGGGAGTGTCAACGAGCAGTACTTC. It translates to CASSQASGSVNEQYF.

The V and J genes are TRBV5-5 and TRBJ2-7; TRBD2 agrees at 7 bases. With V trimmed by 4 bases and J by 4 bases, 5 bases remained unmatched. The CDR3 has 13 amino acids. The V gene's germline CDR1 is SGHKS and CDR2 YYEKEE (reference sequence). The CDR3 here is CASSRLGGYEQYF. For the CDR3, the DNA is TGTGCCAGCAGCCGGCTGGGGGGGTACGAGCAGTACTTC.

In its sample, this clonotype was seen a few times. The gene calls are TRBV12-3 or TRBV12-4 and TRBJ1-4; tentative D call: TRBD1 (5 bases). CDR3 size: 13 residues. V lost 2 bases and J lost 7, with 8 bases in between. CDR3 sequence (DNA): TGTGCCAGCAGTTTAAACCAGGGTGAAAAACTGTTTTTT. It translates to CASSLNQGEKLFF.

In its sample, this clonotype was seen a few times. V usage is TRBV28 and J usage is TRBJ1-5, with unresolved D. V lost 5 bases, J lost 4 bases, and 15 bases lay in between. CDR1 is MDHEN and CDR2 is SYDVKM in the germline V gene. CDR3 size: 15 residues. CDR3 residues: CASSNWGINNQPQHF. For the CDR3, the DNA is TGTGCCAGCAGTAACTGGGGTATTAATAATCAGCCCCAGCATTTT.

This clonotype was picked up a small number of times. The genes are TRBV5-1 and TRBJ2-1; 15 bases map to TRBD2. Germline V gene data show CDR1 as SGHRS and CDR2 as YFSETQ. The CDR3 extends over 19 amino acids. V was clipped by 3 bases and J by 1 base; unmatched bases: 8. Here the CDR3 reads CASSSSGLAGGGSYNEQFF. The CDR3 DNA follows: TGCGCCAGCAGCTCCTCAGGACTAGCGGGGGGGGGATCCTACAATGAGCAGTTCTTC.

This sequence joins TRBV7-6 and TRBJ1-3; D is unclear. Germline CDR1 SGHVS, CDR2 FNYEAQ. Trimming pared 2 bases from V and 0 bases from J, leaving 11 bases between. The CDR3 spans 16 residues. The CDR3 sequence: CASSLYQASSGNTIYF. The DNA for the CDR3 is TGTGCCAGCAGCTTATATCAGGCCTCCTCTGGAAACACCATATATTTT.

This clonotype was detected only a few times. The V and J genes are TRBV7-6 and TRBJ2-1; D gene uncertain. The CDR3 spans 15 residues. Germline values: CDR1 SGHVS, CDR2 FNYEAQ. The germline V and J ends were trimmed by 0 bases and 0 bases, with 6 bases remaining between them. This chain's CDR3 is CASSLAAPSYNEQFF. DNA for the CDR3: TGTGCCAGCAGCTTAGCGGCGCCCTCCTACAATGAGCAGTTCTTC. The entire variable domain, with the rest obtained from reference TRBV7-6 and TRBJ2-1, is as follows: GAGVSQSPRYKVTKRGQDVALRCDPISGHVSLYWYRQALGQGPEFLTYFNYEAQQDKSGLPNDRFSAERPEGSISTLTIQRTEQRDSAMYRCASSLAAPSYNEQFFGPGTRLTVL.

The chain links TRBV10-3 to TRBJ2-2; D possibly corresponds to TRBD1 (5 bases). Germline V lookup: CDR1 ENHRY, CDR2 SYGVKD. V lost 2 bases to trimming and J lost 3 bases, with 10 bases between them. The CDR3 runs to 15 residues. The CDR3 region has the DNA TGTGCCATCAGTGAGGTCAGGGCGGACACCGGGGAGCTGTTTTTT. This sequence encodes CAISEVRADTGELFF.

This chain joins TRBV18 and TRBJ2-3; TRBD2 aligns across 10 bases. Unmatched junction bases numbered 7, after V lost 1 base and J lost 6 bases. Germline V gene data show CDR1 as KGHSH and CDR2 as LQKENI. The CDR3 has 16 residues. This CDR3 is CASSPRVAGGGDTQYF. DNA for the CDR3: TGTGCCAGCTCACCACGAGTAGCGGGAGGCGGCGATACGCAGTATTTT.

The rearrangement uses TRBV6-1 and TRBJ1-1; the match to TRBD1 covers 7 bases. Trimming cost V 2 bases and J 5 bases; bases outside gene matches: 2. CDR3 size: 13 residues. Germline CDR1 is MNHNS and CDR2 is SASEGT. CDR3 sequence reads: CASSEPGGTEAFF. In nucleotides, the CDR3 is TGTGCCAGCAGTGAACCAGGGGGGACTGAAGCTTTCTTT.

A few counts support this clonotype. The chain uses TRBV28 and TRBJ1-2; 7 bases map to TRBD1. The CDR3 totals 11 residues. The V gene's germline CDR1 is MDHEN and CDR2 SYDVKM. Losses at the gene ends were 11 bases for V and 7 bases for J; bases not matched to a gene: 7. The CDR3 nucleotides read TGTGCCGCAGCCTACAGGGGTGGCTACACCTTC. Translating it yields CAAAYRGGYTF.

This clonotype was counted ten times or more. V usage is TRBV6-6 and J usage is TRBJ2-7; 8 bases map to TRBD2. CDR1 and CDR2 from the germline V gene are MNHNY and SVGAGI (reference sequence). Germline trimming cut 2 bases from V and 1 base from J; bases unmatched to any gene: 1. CDR3 size: 14 residues. In nucleotides, the CDR3 is TGTGCCAGCAGTTACGAGCGGGGGTCCTACGAGCAGTACTTC. It specifies CASSYERGSYEQYF.

This clonotype was seen a handful of times. The chain carries TRBV7-9 and TRBJ1-4; no clear D. The CDR3 sequence is 14 residues long. CDR1 and CDR2 from the germline V gene are SEHNR and FQNEAQ (reference sequence). Trimming removed 2 bases at V and 1 base at J, with 5 bases between. CDR3 sequence: CASSLTQTNEKLFF. DNA of the CDR3: TGTGCCAGCAGCTTAACACAAACTAATGAAAAACTGTTTTTT.

This clonotype was detected only a few times. This chain connects TRBV10-2 to TRBJ1-5; D remains ambiguous. The V gene's germline CDR1 is WSHSY and CDR2 SAAADI. The CDR3 runs to 14 residues. The V and J ends lost 0 bases and 4 bases respectively, with 7 bases between them. The CDR3 nucleotides are TGCGCCAGCAGTGAGTCCGGTGGGAATCAGCCCCAGCATTTT. Translated: CASSESGGNQPQHF.

This clonotype was detected a few times. The rearrangement links TRBV12-3 or TRBV12-4 to TRBJ1-6, with 9 bases matching TRBD1. This CDR3 comprises 14 residues. Trimming removed 5 bases from V and 9 bases from J; junction bases left unmatched: 5. The CDR3 nucleotides are TGTGCCAGCAGTCTACGACAGGGGGTTTCACCCCTCCACTTT. It yields the protein CASSLRQGVSPLHF.

This clonotype appeared many times. CDR3 protein: CASSLRVGDNQPQHF. The CDR3 coding sequence is TGTGCCAGCAGCCTTCGGGTAGGAGACAATCAGCCCCAGCATTTT. This chain joins TRBV7-2 and TRBJ1-5; D is undetermined. CDR3 length equals 15 residues. V was cut by 5 bases and J by 3 bases, with 14 bases left in between. Germline V gives CDR1 SGHTA, CDR2 FQGNSA. Looking up the rest from reference TRBV7-2 and TRBJ1-5 gives the full variable domain: GAGVSQSPSNKVTEKGKDVELRCDPISGHTALYWYRQSLGQGLEFLIYFQGNSAPDKSGLPSDRFSAERTGGSVSTLTIQRTQQEDSAVYLCASSLRVGDNQPQHFGDGTRLSIL.

This clonotype was detected only a few times. The CDR3 nucleotides read TGCAGCGTTGGACAGGGTGTCAATTCACCCCTCCACTTT. Its protein product is CSVGQGVNSPLHF. J is TRBJ1-6 and V is TRBV29-1; 7 bases are shared with TRBD1. The V gene end was trimmed by 4 bases and the J gene end by 7 bases; junction bases not matched to a gene: 4. Looked up from germline, CDR1 is SQVTM and CDR2 is ANQGSEA. The CDR3 runs to 13 residues.

The J gene is TRBJ2-5, the V gene TRBV18, with D possibly being TRBD1 or TRBD2 (5 bases each). Trimming removed 4 bases from V and 4 bases from J, with 16 bases in between. Germline lookup yields CDR1 KGHSH and CDR2 LQKENI. This CDR3 has 15 residues. The CDR3 DNA reads TGTGCCAGCTCACACCGGGACGGTGCCCCAGAGACCCAGTACTTC. Its translation: CASSHRDGAPETQYF. Looking up the rest from reference TRBV18 and TRBJ2-5 gives the full variable domain: NAGVMQNPRHLVRRRGQEARLRCSPMKGHSHVYWYRQLPEEGLKFMVYLQKENIIDESGMPKERFSAEFPKEGPSILRIQQVVRGDSAAYFCASSHRDGAPETQYFGPGTRLLVL.

There are a few counts of this clonotype. The genes are TRBV2 and TRBJ1-4, with TRBD1 identical over 8 bases. CDR1 and CDR2 from the germline V gene are SNHLY and FYNNEI. The CDR3 totals 14 residues. V lost 6 bases and J lost 8; bases outside the gene matches: 8. The CDR3 coding sequence is TGTGCCAGCAGGCGGGACAGGCAGTCAGAAAAACTGTTTTTT. Translated: CASRRDRQSEKLFF.

This clonotype was seen only once. The chain couples TRBV28 to TRBJ2-1; the D gene is possibly TRBD2 (6 bases). Trimming took 4 bases from V and 0 from J, leaving 13 bases between them. The V gene's germline CDR1 is MDHEN and CDR2 SYDVKM. The CDR3 length is 16 residues. CDR3: CASSYQRAPSYNEQFF. In DNA, the CDR3 is TGTGCCAGCAGTTATCAGCGGGCGCCCTCCTACAATGAGCAGTTCTTC.